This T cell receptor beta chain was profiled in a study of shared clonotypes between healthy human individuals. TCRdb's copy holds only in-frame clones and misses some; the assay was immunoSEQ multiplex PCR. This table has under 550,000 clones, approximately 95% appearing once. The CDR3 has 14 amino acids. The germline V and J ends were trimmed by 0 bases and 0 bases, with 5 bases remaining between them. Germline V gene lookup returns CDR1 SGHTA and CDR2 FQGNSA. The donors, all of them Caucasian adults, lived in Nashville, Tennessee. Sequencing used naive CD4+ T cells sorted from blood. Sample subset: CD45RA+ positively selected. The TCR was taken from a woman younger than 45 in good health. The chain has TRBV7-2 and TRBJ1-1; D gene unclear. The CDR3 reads CASSLAVVNTEAFF. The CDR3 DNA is TGTGCCAGCAGCTTAGCGGTCGTGAACACTGAAGCTTTCTTT.